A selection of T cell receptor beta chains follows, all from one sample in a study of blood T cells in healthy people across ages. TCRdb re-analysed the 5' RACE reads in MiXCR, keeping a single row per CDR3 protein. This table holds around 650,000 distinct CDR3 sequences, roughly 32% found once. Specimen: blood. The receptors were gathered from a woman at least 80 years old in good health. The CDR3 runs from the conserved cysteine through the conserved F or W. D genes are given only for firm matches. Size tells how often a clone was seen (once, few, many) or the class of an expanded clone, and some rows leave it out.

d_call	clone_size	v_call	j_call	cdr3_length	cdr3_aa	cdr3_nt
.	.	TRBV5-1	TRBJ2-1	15	CASSLARDTLHEQFF	TGCGCCAGCAGCTTGGCCCGAGACACCCTACATGAGCAGTTCTTC
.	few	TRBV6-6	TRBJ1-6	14	CASVGSSYNSPLHF	TGTGCCAGCGTAGGAAGCTCCTATAATTCACCCCTCCACTTT
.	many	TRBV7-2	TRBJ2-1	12	CASSATRNEQFF	TGTGCCAGCAGCGCAACTAGGAATGAGCAGTTCTTC
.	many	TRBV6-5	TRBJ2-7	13	CASSRDHSYEQYF	TGTGCCAGCAGTCGGGACCACTCCTACGAGCAGTACTTC
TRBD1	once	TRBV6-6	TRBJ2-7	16	CASALYRQGRSYEQYF	TGTGCCAGCGCCTTGTACCGACAGGGGCGTTCCTACGAGCAGTACTTC
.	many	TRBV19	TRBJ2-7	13	CASSLRDNYEQYF	TGTGCCAGTAGTCTCCGGGACAACTACGAGCAGTACTTC
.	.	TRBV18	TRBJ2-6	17	CASSPGTPSSGANVRTF	TGTGCCAGCTCCCCCGGGACCCCTAGCTCTGGGGCCAACGTCCGGACTTTC
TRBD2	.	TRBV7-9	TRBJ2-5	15	CASLRGREAQETQYF	TGTGCCAGCCTCCGGGGGCGGGAGGCACAAGAGACCCAGTACTTC
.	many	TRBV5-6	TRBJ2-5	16	CASSRVVGVTQETQYF	TGTGCCAGCAGCCGAGTGGTCGGGGTTACCCAAGAGACCCAGTACTTC
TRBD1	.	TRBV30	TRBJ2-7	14	CAWSVGTGLDEQYF	TGTGCCTGGAGTGTAGGGACAGGGCTGGACGAGCAGTACTTC
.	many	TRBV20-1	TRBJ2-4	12	CSAEGPRDIQYF	TGCAGTGCTGAGGGACCGCGGGACATTCAGTACTTC
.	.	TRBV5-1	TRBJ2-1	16	CASSPQPGLSYNEQFF	TGCGCCAGCAGCCCACAGCCGGGACTGTCATACAATGAGCAGTTCTTC
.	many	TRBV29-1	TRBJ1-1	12	CSVFTSNTEAFF	TGCAGCGTCTTCACTTCGAACACTGAAGCTTTCTTT
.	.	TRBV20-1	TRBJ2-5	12	CSARDWVETQYF	TGCAGTGCTAGAGATTGGGTGGAGACCCAGTACTTC
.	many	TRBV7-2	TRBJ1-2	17	CASSLVRLPPLGGGYTF	TGTGCCAGCAGCTTAGTCCGTCTCCCACCGTTGGGGGGTGGCTACACCTTC
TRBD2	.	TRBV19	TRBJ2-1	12	CASSIGGSERFF	TGTGCCAGTAGTATCGGGGGGAGTGAGCGGTTCTTC
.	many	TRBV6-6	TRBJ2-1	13	CASSYSWAESQFF	TGTGCCAGCAGTTACTCCTGGGCGGAATCTCAGTTCTTC